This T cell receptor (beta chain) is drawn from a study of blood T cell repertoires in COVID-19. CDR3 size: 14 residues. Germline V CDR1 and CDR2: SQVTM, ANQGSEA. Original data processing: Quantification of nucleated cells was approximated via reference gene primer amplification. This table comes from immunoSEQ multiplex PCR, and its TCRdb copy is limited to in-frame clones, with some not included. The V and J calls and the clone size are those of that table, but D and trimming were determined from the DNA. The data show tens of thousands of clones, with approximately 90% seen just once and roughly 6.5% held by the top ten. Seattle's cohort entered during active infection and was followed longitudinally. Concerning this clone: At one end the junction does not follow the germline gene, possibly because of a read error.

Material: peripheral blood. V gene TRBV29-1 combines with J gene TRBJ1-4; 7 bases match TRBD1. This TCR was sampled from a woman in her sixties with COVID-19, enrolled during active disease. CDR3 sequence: CSVEGTATNEKLFF. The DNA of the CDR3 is TGCAGCGTGGAAGGGACAGCAACTAATGAAAAACTGTTTTTT.